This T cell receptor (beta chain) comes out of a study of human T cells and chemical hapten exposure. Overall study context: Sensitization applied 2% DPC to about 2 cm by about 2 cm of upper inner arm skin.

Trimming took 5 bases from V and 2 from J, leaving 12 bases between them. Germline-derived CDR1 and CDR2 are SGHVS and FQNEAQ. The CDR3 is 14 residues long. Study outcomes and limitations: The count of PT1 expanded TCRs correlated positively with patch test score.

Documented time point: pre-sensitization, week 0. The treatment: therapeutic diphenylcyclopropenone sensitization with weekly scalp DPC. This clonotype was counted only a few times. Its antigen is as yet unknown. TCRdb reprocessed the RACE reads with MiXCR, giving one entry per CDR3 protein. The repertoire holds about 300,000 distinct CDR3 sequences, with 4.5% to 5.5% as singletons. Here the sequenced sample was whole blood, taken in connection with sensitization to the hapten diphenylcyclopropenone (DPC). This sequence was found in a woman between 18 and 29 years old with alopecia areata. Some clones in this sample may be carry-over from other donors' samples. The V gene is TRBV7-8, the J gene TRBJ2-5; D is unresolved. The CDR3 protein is CASSLNEEQETQYF. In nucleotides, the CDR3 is TGTGCCAGCAGCCTGAATGAGGAGCAAGAGACCCAGTACTTC.